The 5 T cell receptor beta chains reported below all come from one sample, sequenced in a study of vaccination and CD4 T cells after COVID-19. Treatment indicated: roughly ten-day PBMC culture with coronavirus spike peptide pools or control peptides (ViraFEST assay). Researchers used the Oncomine TCR Beta short-read assay to sequence DNA from cultured CD4+ T cells. TCRdb itself ran the PCR reads through MiXCR, one entry per CDR3 protein. The data show approximately 12,000 distinct CDR3 sequences, about 50% seen once. The antigens these receptors bind are not known. The sequencing sample was made of CD4+ T cells from blood, cultured in vitro. These receptors all stem from a human donor who had recovered from COVID-19.

This rearrangement joins TRBV7-2 to TRBJ2-1; 14 bases are a match to TRBD2. The CDR3 extends over 17 amino acids. Germline V gives CDR1 SGHTA, CDR2 FQGNSA. V lost 7 bases and J lost 7; bases outside the gene matches: 12. The chain's CDR3 is CASNSGLAGVRGNEQFF. The CDR3 DNA follows: TGTGCCAGCAACTCGGGACTAGCGGGAGTAAGGGGGAATGAGCAGTTCTTC.

The chain joins TRBV5-6 to TRBJ1-1, with D tentatively TRBD1 (6 bases). Germline CDR1 is SGHDT and CDR2 is YYEEEE. CDR3 length: 18 residues. Trimming took 4 bases from V and 0 from J, leaving 22 bases between them. For the CDR3, the DNA is TGTGCCAGCAGCGGGGGCGGGACCCGGTGGGGTATGAACACTGAAGCTTTCTTT. Its translation: CASSGGGTRWGMNTEAFF.

There are a few counts of this clonotype. The rearrangement uses TRBV30 and TRBJ1-1; 7 nucleotides line up with TRBD1. This CDR3 contains 14 residues. Germline V lookup: CDR1 GTSNPN, CDR2 SVGIG (reference sequence). V dropped 3 bases and J dropped 1; count of bases not matched to a gene: 5. CDR3 sequence (DNA): TGTGCCTGGAGCTTCGGGACAGCGAACACTGAAGCTTTCTTT. This translates into CAWSFGTANTEAFF.

This clonotype has more than one count but fewer than ten. The V call is TRBV7-2, the J call TRBJ1-2; D is ambiguous. The V gene's germline CDR1 is SGHTA and CDR2 FQGNSA. The CDR3 is made up of 13 amino acids. Trimming left V 3 bases short and J 3 bases short, with 8 bases between. CDR3 coding DNA: TGTGCCAGCAGCTTTTGGTCAGACTATGGCTACACCTTC. It codes for CASSFWSDYGYTF.

As concerns this clonotype: One end of the junction does not line up with germline, which may come from a read error. The CDR3 nucleotides are TGTGCCAGCAGCCAAGGGACAGGCAAATTCTATGGCTACGCCTTC. Translation gives CASSQGTGKFYGYAF. The rearrangement links TRBV6-1 to TRBJ1-2; 8 nucleotides agree with TRBD1. This CDR3 comprises 15 residues. CDR1 and CDR2 from the germline V gene are MNHNS and SASEGT.